The source of this T cell receptor beta chain is a study of T cells in Graves' hyperthyroidism and ophthalmopathy. Study results and limitations: A model of 13 V-J features distinguished ophthalmopathy from stable hyperthyroidism. The blood repertoire included most of the expanded thyroid clonotypes above 0.001.

The CDR3 runs 15 residues. The germline V gene encodes CDR1 SGHTA and CDR2 FQGNSA. Trimming cost V 0 bases and J 0 bases, with 8 bases left between them. TCR beta CDR3 sequences were amplified from RNA transcripts. During a first-round RT-PCR of the TCR CDR3, the HTBI primer set was used. MiXCR was run by TCRdb on the multiplex PCR reads, yielding one entry per CDR3 protein. The sample carries roughly 530,000 distinct CDR3 sequences, 15% to 20% recorded once. The sample holds many counts of this clonotype. Its antigen is not identified. The TCR was taken from a woman younger than 30 with Graves' ophthalmopathy. Material for sequencing was blood. V gene TRBV7-2 combines with J gene TRBJ2-5; D is unclear. This CDR3 reads CASSLAATNQETQYF. CDR3 bases: TGTGCCAGCAGCTTAGCAGCCACTAACCAAGAGACCCAGTACTTC.